This T cell receptor (beta chain) was sequenced in a study of vaccination effects on CD4 cells after COVID-19. About the research overall: After the second dose, samples were taken at median day 72.

TCRdb's table, derived via immunoSEQ multiplex PCR, lists solely in-frame clones and lacks some. The sample lists about 66,000 clones, roughly 80% occurring once. After less than 11 days in culture, the CD4+ T cells were isolated. Either the BNT162b2 or mRNA-1273 vaccine was given to participants in two doses. All vaccine recipients tested negative for nucleocapsid antibodies and had never contracted SARS-CoV-2 infection. Study-level results: The study got few convalescent patients and did not collect any early post-infection timepoints. After vaccination, at late timepoints, clones induced by infection and by vaccine contracted markedly.

As concerns this clone: No antigen is known for it.

Here the sequenced sample was CD4+ T cells from PBMCs cultured without peptide, taken after COVID-19 vaccination. The receptor was isolated from a human donor who received a COVID-19 vaccine.

The CDR3 sequence: CASSLTRTYNEQFF. CDR3 bases: TGTGCCAGCAGCTTAACCCGCACCTACAATGAGCAGTTCTTC. This chain connects TRBV7-2 to TRBJ2-1; no clear D gene. Germline lookup yields CDR1 SGHTA and CDR2 FQGNSA. The CDR3 consists of 14 residues. V was trimmed by 2 bases and J by 2 bases, leaving 7 bases between them.